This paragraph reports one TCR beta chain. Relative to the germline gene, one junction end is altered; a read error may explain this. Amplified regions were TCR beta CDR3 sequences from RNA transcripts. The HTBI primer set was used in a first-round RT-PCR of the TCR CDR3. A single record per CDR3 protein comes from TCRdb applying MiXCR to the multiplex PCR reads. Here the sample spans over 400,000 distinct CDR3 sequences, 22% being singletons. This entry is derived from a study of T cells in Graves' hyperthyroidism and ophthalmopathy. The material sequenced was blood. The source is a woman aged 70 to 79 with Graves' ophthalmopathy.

The CDR3 DNA follows: TGTGCCAGCAGTGAGGACTCCTTC. It is translated as CASSEDSF. V usage is TRBV6-1 and J usage is TRBJ1-2; D not certain. The germline V gene encodes CDR1 MNHNS and CDR2 SASEGT. The CDR3 extends over 8 amino acids.